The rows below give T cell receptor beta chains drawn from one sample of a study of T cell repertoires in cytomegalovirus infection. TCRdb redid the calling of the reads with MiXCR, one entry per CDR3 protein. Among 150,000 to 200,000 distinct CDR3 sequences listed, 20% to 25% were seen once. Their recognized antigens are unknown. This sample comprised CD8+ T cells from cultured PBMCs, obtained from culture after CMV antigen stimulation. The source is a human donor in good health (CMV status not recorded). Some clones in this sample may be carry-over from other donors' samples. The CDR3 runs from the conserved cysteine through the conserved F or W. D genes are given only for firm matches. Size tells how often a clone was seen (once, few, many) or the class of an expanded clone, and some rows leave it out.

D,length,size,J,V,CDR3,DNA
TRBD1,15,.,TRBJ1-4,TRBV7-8,CASSSPRDSYEKLFF,TGTGCCAGCAGCTCGCCCCGGGACAGTTATGAAAAACTGTTTTTT
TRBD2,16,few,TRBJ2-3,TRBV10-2,CASSNPGGASTDTQYF,TGCGCCAGCAGCAATCCGGGGGGGGCTAGCACAGATACGCAGTATTTT
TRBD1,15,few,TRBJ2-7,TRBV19,CASSTLHRGSYEQYF,TGTGCCAGTAGTACCCTCCACAGGGGCTCCTACGAGCAGTACTTC
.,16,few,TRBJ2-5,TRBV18,CASSPPNFQDQETQYF,TGTGCCAGCTCACCACCGAATTTCCAGGACCAAGAGACCCAGTACTTC
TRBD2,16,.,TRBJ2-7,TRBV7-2,CASSLLAGGTSYEQYF,TGTGCCAGCAGCTTACTAGCGGGGGGGACCTCCTACGAGCAGTACTTC
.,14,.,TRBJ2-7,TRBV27,CASSLSLGVVRQYF,TGTGCCAGCAGTTTATCTCTGGGGGTAGTGCGGCAGTACTTC
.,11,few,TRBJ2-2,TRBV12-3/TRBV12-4,CASSFGGELFF,TGTGCCAGCAGTTTTGGGGGGGAGCTGTTTTTT
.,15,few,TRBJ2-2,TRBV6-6,CASSYSGEWTGELFF,TGTGCCAGCAGTTACTCCGGGGAATGGACCGGGGAGCTGTTTTTT
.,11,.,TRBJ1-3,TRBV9,CASGGMNTIYF,TGTGCCAGCGGGGGAATGAACACCATATATTTT
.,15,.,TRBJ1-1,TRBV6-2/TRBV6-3,CASSPRGEMNTEAFF,TGTGCCAGCAGTCCTCGGGGGGAGATGAACACTGAAGCTTTCTTT
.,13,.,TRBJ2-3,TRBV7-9,CASSSPGRELQYF,TGTGCCAGCAGTTCCCCCGGTCGGGAGCTGCAGTATTTT
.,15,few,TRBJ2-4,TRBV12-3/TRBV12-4,CASSLGDLLQNIQYF,TGTGCCAGCAGCCTCGGGGACTTGCTCCAAAACATTCAGTACTTC